This entry lists 11 T cell receptor beta chains sequenced from one sample in a study of cytomegalovirus exposure and HLA in healthy donors. Vbeta (60) and Jbeta (13) primers were used in the PCR. The assay was immunoSEQ multiplex PCR, and TCRdb's table has in-frame clones only and misses some. The sample contains over 200,000 clones, about 81% of which appear only once. The sample comprised PBMCs. These receptors were obtained from a woman between 40 and 50 years old in good health and CMV-seropositive.

The chain joins TRBV4-1 to TRBJ1-3; D is uncertain. CDR1 is MGHRA and CDR2 is YSYEKL in the germline V gene. The V gene lost 2 bases and the J gene lost 1 base, with 9 bases spanning the gap. This CDR3 has 15 amino acids. The CDR3 reads CASSQTELSGNTIYF. The DNA of the CDR3 is TGCGCCAGCAGCCAAACTGAACTTTCTGGAAACACCATATATTTT.

V usage is TRBV7-9 and J usage is TRBJ2-1; 13 nucleotides agree with TRBD2. The junction had 6 bases not matched to a gene; V was cut back by 4 bases and J by 9 bases. This CDR3 contains 15 residues. Looked up from germline, CDR1 is SEHNR and CDR2 is FQNEAQ (reference sequence). CDR3 residues: CASSSTSGRPREQFF. CDR3 DNA: TGTGCCAGCAGCTCGACTAGCGGGAGGCCCCGTGAGCAGTTCTTC.

CDR3 in DNA: TGCGCCAGCAGCCAAATTAGCGGGGGCCTTGGGAGCGGGGAGCTGTTTTTT. This sequence encodes CASSQISGGLGSGELFF. The V gene is TRBV4-1, the J gene TRBJ2-2; TRBD2 aligns across 9 bases. This CDR3 has 17 residues. Germline CDR1 MGHRA, CDR2 YSYEKL. V lost 2 bases and J lost 7; bases outside the gene matches: 11.

The chain carries TRBV6-5 and TRBJ2-7; D call uncertain. The germline V gene encodes CDR1 MNHEY and CDR2 SVGAGI. The CDR3 runs to 13 residues. With 2 bases removed from V and 2 bases from J, the gap between germline ends came to 7 bases. The CDR3: CASSYGQTYEQYF. The CDR3 nucleotides read TGTGCCAGCAGTTACGGGCAGACCTACGAGCAGTACTTC.

The chain is built from TRBV7-3 and TRBJ2-7; 7 positions agree with TRBD2. Germline values: CDR1 SGHTA, CDR2 FQGTGA. The CDR3 covers 13 residues. V shed 1 base, J shed 6 bases, and the junction held 3 bases outside the gene matches. The CDR3 protein is CASSLSGSSEQYF. The CDR3, as DNA: TGTGCCAGCAGCTTAAGCGGGAGTTCCGAGCAGTACTTC. Full variable domain (rest looked up from reference TRBV7-3 and TRBJ2-7): GAGVSQTPSNKVTEKGKYVELRCDPISGHTALYWYRQSLGQGPEFLIYFQGTGAADDSGLPNDRFFAVRPEGSVSTLKIQRTERGDSAVYLCASSLSGSSEQYFGPGTRLTVT.

This chain connects TRBV4-3 to TRBJ1-6; D gene ambiguous. The germline CDR1 and CDR2 sequences are LGHNA and YSLEER. Between the trimmed V and J ends, which lost 0 bases and 9 bases, there was a span of 12 bases. The CDR3 spans 15 residues. CDR3 coding DNA: TGCGCCAGCAGCCAAGAACCGGGTTCGGTTTCACCCCTCCACTTT. This translates into CASSQEPGSVSPLHF.

This clone was seen a few times. The genes are TRBV5-1 and TRBJ2-7, with D perhaps matching TRBD1 (6 bases). CDR3 length: 15 residues. Trimming stripped 0 bases from V and 2 bases from J, with 12 bases between. The germline gives CDR1 SGHRS, CDR2 YFSETQ. CDR3 in DNA: TGCGCCAGCAGCTTGGAAGGGACATGGGCCTACGAGCAGTACTTC. Amino acid sequence: CASSLEGTWAYEQYF.

The chain links TRBV27 to TRBJ2-2; TRBD2 is a possible D gene (6 bases). CDR1 and CDR2 (germline): MNHEY, SMNVEV (reference sequence). V was trimmed by 7 bases and J by 6 bases, leaving 9 bases between them. The CDR3 has 12 residues. The CDR3, as DNA: TGTGCCAGCAAGGGGAGGCCCGGGGAGCTGTTTTTT. Protein: CASKGRPGELFF.

The CDR3 spells CASSPQGWGGYTGELFF. The DNA of the CDR3 is TGCGCCAGCAGCCCACAAGGGTGGGGGGGCTACACCGGGGAGCTGTTTTTT. This chain links TRBV4-3 with TRBJ2-2, with D possibly TRBD2 on 7 matching bases. V lost 4 bases and J 3 bases, leaving 18 bases between the germline ends. The CDR3 sequence is 17 residues long. Germline-derived CDR1 and CDR2 are LGHNA and YSLEER.

This clone was picked up a small number of times. Other DNA sequences from this sample encode an identical CDR3 as well. This sequence joins TRBV19 and TRBJ1-1, with TRBD1 matching over 7 bases. This CDR3 comprises 13 residues. The junction had 2 bases not matched to a gene; V was cut back by 4 bases and J by 3 bases. Looked up from germline, CDR1 is LNHDA and CDR2 is SQIVND (reference sequence). CDR3 loop: CASSTTGDTEAFF. In DNA form, the CDR3 reads TGTGCCAGTAGTACTACAGGGGACACTGAAGCTTTCTTT.

To note about this clone: Germline and junction disagree at one end, which may indicate a read error. The V and J genes are TRBV2 and TRBJ2-3, with TRBD1 matching over 9 bases. This CDR3 contains 13 residues. The germline gives CDR1 SNHLY, CDR2 FYNNEI. CDR3 DNA: TGTGCCAGCAGTGAATGGGCAGGGGACAGGGAAAGTTTT. This codes for CASSEWAGDRESF.